The sequence of this TCR beta chain was determined in a study of cytomegalovirus exposure and HLA in healthy donors. Study-wide results and limits: Reported findings show TCR beta sequences accurately forecast HLA-A and HLA-B alleles in most subjects. Researchers reported in a later analysis that common viral pathogens appeared linked to several top clusters.

With regard to this clone: What it binds is not known.

A multiplex PCR was run with 60 Vbeta primers and 13 Jbeta primers. TCRdb's table, derived via immunoSEQ multiplex PCR, lists solely in-frame clones and lacks some. The table includes over 150,000 clones, around 86% detected once. At the time of sampling, donors were nominally healthy, though unrecorded immune exposures were likely. Germline lookup yields CDR1 SGHKS and CDR2 YYEKEE (reference sequence). With 2 bases clipped from V and 3 bases from J, the junction kept 1 base outside the gene matches. CDR3 size: 13 residues. This rearrangement joins TRBV5-5 to TRBJ2-5; 7 bases line up with TRBD1. Sequencing was done on a sample of PBMCs. The origin of this receptor is a male donor in good health and CMV-seronegative. The CDR3 DNA follows: TGTGCCAGCAGCTTCGGGACAGAAGAGACCCAGTACTTC. Its translation is CASSFGTEETQYF.